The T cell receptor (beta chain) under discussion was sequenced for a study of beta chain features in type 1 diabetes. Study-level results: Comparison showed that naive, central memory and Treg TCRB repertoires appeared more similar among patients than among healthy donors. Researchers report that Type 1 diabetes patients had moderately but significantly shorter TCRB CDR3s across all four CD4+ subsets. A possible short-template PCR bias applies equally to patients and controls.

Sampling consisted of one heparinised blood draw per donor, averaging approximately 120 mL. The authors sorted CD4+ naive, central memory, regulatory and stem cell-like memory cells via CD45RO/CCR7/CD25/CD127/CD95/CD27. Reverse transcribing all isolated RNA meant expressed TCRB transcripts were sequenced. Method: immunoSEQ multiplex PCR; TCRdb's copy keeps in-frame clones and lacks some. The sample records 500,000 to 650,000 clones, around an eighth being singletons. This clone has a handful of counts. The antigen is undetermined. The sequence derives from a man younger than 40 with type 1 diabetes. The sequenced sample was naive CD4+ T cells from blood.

The CDR3 coding sequence is TGTGCCAGCAGCCAAGAGGGTTGGGTTTCCGGGGAGCTGTTTTTT. Translated: CASSQEGWVSGELFF. The V call is TRBV4-2, the J call TRBJ2-2; D is unresolved. The CDR3 extends over 15 amino acids. Germline CDR1 is LGHNA and CDR2 is YNFKEQ. V lost 0 bases, J lost 6 bases, and 11 bases lay in between.